Given below is one T cell receptor beta chain in context. This entry belongs to a study of blood T cell repertoires in COVID-19. Overall study context: Cohort 3 recovery required two negative PCRs, clearance, or symptom resolution. Some COVID-19 samples were acute and others convalescent; all came from the United States, Italy and Spain.

The CDR3 covers 16 residues. Germline CDR1 reads MNHNS; CDR2 reads SASEGT. With V trimmed by 2 bases and J by 3 bases, 6 bases remained unmatched. Measured with immunoSEQ multiplex PCR; TCRdb has only the in-frame clones, and not every one. The sample shows approximately 150,000 clones, over 75% of them seen only once. Participants spanned ages about 18 to 100 years and resided in over 20 US areas. In assigning cohorts, the study relied on participant-reported clinical history. Sequenced: PBMCs or T cells enriched from blood (not recorded which). The receptor was derived from a man between 45 and 60 years old in a cohort exposed to, infected with or recovered from COVID-19 (not recorded which). This chain links TRBV6-1 with TRBJ2-1; 8 bases agree with TRBD2. The chain's CDR3 is CASSESGGVGYNEQFF. CDR3 nucleotides: TGTGCCAGCAGTGAATCGGGGGGGGTCGGCTACAATGAGCAGTTCTTC.